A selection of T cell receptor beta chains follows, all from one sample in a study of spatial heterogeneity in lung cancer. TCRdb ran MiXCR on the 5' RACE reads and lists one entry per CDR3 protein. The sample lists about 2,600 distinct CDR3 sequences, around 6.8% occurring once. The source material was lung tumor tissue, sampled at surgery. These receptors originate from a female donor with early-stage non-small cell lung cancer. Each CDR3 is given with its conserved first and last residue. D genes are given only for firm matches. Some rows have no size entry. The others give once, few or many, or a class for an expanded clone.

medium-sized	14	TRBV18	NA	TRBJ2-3	TGTGCCAGCTCACCACCGAGGTCAACGGATACGCAGTATTTT	CASSPPRSTDTQYF
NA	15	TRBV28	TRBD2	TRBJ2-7	TGTGCCAGCAGCAGACTAGCGGGGAGCTCCTACGAGCAGTACTTC	CASSRLAGSSYEQYF
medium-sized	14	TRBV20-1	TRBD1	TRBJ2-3	TGCAGTGCGACAGACAGGGCCCGGGGAGATACGCAGTATTTT	CSATDRARGDTQYF
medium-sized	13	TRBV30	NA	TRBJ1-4	TGTGCCTGGGGGGACGCCCGGTTGGAAAAACTGTTTTTT	CAWGDARLEKLFF
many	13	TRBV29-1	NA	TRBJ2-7	TGCAGCGTTCTACGCTCGGGCGACTACGAGCAGTACTTC	CSVLRSGDYEQYF
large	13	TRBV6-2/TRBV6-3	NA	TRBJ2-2	TGTGCCAGCAGTTACAGGGACACCGGGGAGCTGTTTTTT	CASSYRDTGELFF